The next 2 T cell receptor beta chains were all read from a single sample in a study of regulatory T cells in long-lasting Graves disease (dated by TCRdb to the early 2020s). Libraries were made using multiplex PCR. Sequencing was performed on an Illumina HiSeq 4000. CDR3 regions were amplified by Arm-PCR with iRepertoire HTBI primers to construct TCR beta libraries. TCRdb reworked the public reads: Q25 trimming with fastp, MiXCR clone assembly, productive beta chains retained. Rows with a matching CDR3 protein are joined into one entry that keeps the most common DNA and genes. The sample table contains under 800,000 distinct CDR3 sequences; only one count was recorded for approximately 15% of them. About 18% of the sample rests with the top ten. Per the publication, the time point label means: newly diagnosed GD, antithyroid drugs for less than 3 months. RNA was extracted from PBMCs in TRIzol for both TCR sequencing and RNA sequencing.

The same sample was also studied in work on T cells in Graves' hyperthyroidism and ophthalmopathy.

The sequencing used peripheral blood mononuclear cells (PBMCs), collected at new diagnosis, from a patient treated with antithyroid drugs. Source of these receptors: a woman aged 30 to 39 with Graves disease. Donor details come from another sample of the same person, matched by shared clones.

This chain uses TRBV10-3 with TRBJ1-6; D perhaps matches TRBD1 (5 bases). This CDR3 comprises 13 residues. V lost 10 bases and J 10 bases, leaving 17 bases between the germline ends. The germline V gene has CDR1 ENHRY and CDR2 SYGVKD. The CDR3 here is CATRTGDGSPLHF. The CDR3 coding sequence is TGTGCCACCAGAACGGGGGACGGCTCACCCCTCCACTTT.

This clonotype has ten or more counts. This chain uses TRBV12-3 or TRBV12-4 with TRBJ1-5; D gene uncertain. Trimming removed 6 bases from V and 9 bases from J, with 12 bases in between. CDR3 length: 12 residues. CDR3 DNA: TGTGCCAGCAGCACCATGGGCCCGCCCCAGCATTTT. Residues: CASSTMGPPQHF.